This entry features one T cell receptor beta chain sequence. Antigen specificity is unknown. The data originate from a study of neoadjuvant anti-PD-1 for oral cavity cancer. On the study more broadly: Patients without progression received a fourth nivolumab dose around day 43, then surgical resection on days 50-56.

These newly diagnosed stage II-IVA oral cavity squamous cell carcinoma patients had no prior systemic or radiation treatment. Regarding the study as a whole: Higher pretreatment blood Treg/Th17 ratios correlated with higher pretreatment blood and lower post-treatment tumor TCRbeta clonality. Non-responders to neoadjuvant nivolumab had significantly more clonal PBMC T cells than responders.

Sequencing used immunoSEQ multiplex PCR; TCRdb keeps in-frame clones, though not all of them. In the table there are about 80,000 clones, more than 80% of which are singletons. This TCR was recovered from a person between 40 and 80 years old with oral cavity squamous cell carcinoma. Sequenced here: PBMCs, sampled before nivolumab (anti-PD-1) treatment.

The CDR3 DNA sequence: TGCGCCAGCAGCTTGGAACAGAACACTGAAGCTTTCTTT. It yields the protein CASSLEQNTEAFF. This chain joins TRBV5-1 and TRBJ1-1; D unresolved. Germline values: CDR1 SGHRS, CDR2 YFSETQ. This CDR3 spans 13 amino acids. V was clipped by 0 bases and J by 1 base, with 4 bases between them.